The 19 T cell receptor beta chains below come from one sample, sequenced in a study of shared clonotypes between healthy human individuals. The method was immunoSEQ multiplex PCR; TCRdb's version includes in-frame clones alone and lacks a portion of them. This repertoire shows some 2 million clones, 95% found once; its top ten account for under 0.15%. Sequences were obtained from naive CD4+ T cells sorted from blood. Noted subset: CD45RA+ positively selected. These receptors were taken from a man aged 18 to 29 in good health.

In its sample, this clone was seen a few times. The V call is TRBV21-1, the J call TRBJ1-1; TRBD1 is the table's D call and was not checked against the DNA. TRBV21-1 has pseudogene status. The CDR3 spans 15 residues. The CDR3 reads CASSNEYNRSTEAFF. CDR3 bases: TGTGCCAGCAGCAACGAATACAACAGGAGCACTGAAGCTTTCTTT.

The CDR3 region is CASSQGMGEQYF. The CDR3 DNA is TGTGCCAGCAGTCAAGGAATGGGCGAGCAGTACTTC. The genes are TRBV6-5 and TRBJ2-7; D ambiguous. Trimming removed 5 bases at V and 6 bases at J, with 11 bases between. The germline gives CDR1 MNHEY, CDR2 SVGAGI. The length of the CDR3 is 12 residues.

The J gene is TRBJ1-5, the V gene TRBV28; perhaps TRBD1 as D (5 bases). Germline V gene sequence: CDR1 MDHEN, CDR2 SYDVKM. CDR3 length: 18 residues. V was clipped by 3 bases and J by 3 bases, with 21 bases between them. This chain's CDR3 is CASSFKDTPWPHNQPQHF. In nucleotides, the CDR3 is TGTGCCAGCAGTTTCAAGGACACCCCCTGGCCCCACAATCAGCCCCAGCATTTT.

This chain joins TRBV25-1 and TRBJ1-1; maybe TRBD1 (5 bases). The germline gives CDR1 MGHDK, CDR2 SYGVNS. The CDR3 runs to 13 residues. V was shortened by 5 bases and J by 2 bases, with 9 bases between the two germline ends. CDR3 sequence reads: CASSLQANTEAFF. The CDR3 nucleotides read TGTGCCAGCAGTTTACAGGCAAACACTGAAGCTTTCTTT.

V and J are TRBV4-1 and TRBJ2-6; D call uncertain. Between the trimmed V and J ends, which lost 0 bases and 0 bases, there was a span of 6 bases. Germline V CDR1 and CDR2: MGHRA, YSYEKL. CDR3 length: 16 amino acids. DNA for the CDR3: TGCGCCAGCAGCCAAGATTGGGACTCTGGGGCCAACGTCCTGACTTTC. Translated, it gives CASSQDWDSGANVLTF.

The chain recombines TRBV6-1 with TRBJ2-7, with D tentatively TRBD2 (5 bases). Trimming shortened V by 2 bases and J by 0 bases, and 11 bases separated the two germline ends. This CDR3 contains 15 residues. The germline V gene encodes CDR1 MNHNS and CDR2 SASEGT. The DNA of the CDR3 is TGTGCCAGCAGTGAAAATCCTGGGAGCTCCTACGAGCAGTACTTC. Translated, it gives CASSENPGSSYEQYF.

The gene calls are TRBV9 and TRBJ2-1; 12 nucleotides align to TRBD1. Germline CDR1 reads SGDLS; CDR2 reads YYNGEE. This CDR3 region has 18 residues. The V segment lost 4 bases and the J segment 6 bases; nucleotides outside the gene matches: 14. CDR3 nucleotide sequence: TGTGCCAGCAGCCCCCTGGGACAGGGGGCGGACGGGCGCAATGAGCAGTTCTTC. Its translation is CASSPLGQGADGRNEQFF.

The rearrangement joins TRBV18 to TRBJ1-4; D remains unclear. This CDR3 has 13 residues. The germline gives CDR1 KGHSH, CDR2 LQKENI. Trimming cost V 0 bases and J 7 bases, with 6 bases left between them. Here the CDR3 reads CASSPPGIEKLFF. As DNA, the CDR3 is TGTGCCAGCTCACCACCGGGGATTGAAAAACTGTTTTTT.

V is TRBV28 and J is TRBJ1-6; D is ambiguous. The CDR3 runs to 15 residues. Germline V gene data show CDR1 as MDHEN and CDR2 as SYDVKM. Trimming took off 3 bases at V and 8 bases at J, with 14 bases between the two ends. The CDR3 sequence is CASSFGIKSHSPLHF. DNA of the CDR3: TGTGCCAGCAGTTTTGGAATCAAGTCTCATTCACCCCTCCACTTT.

The count of this clone is one. Distinct nucleotide sequences in the sample also encode this CDR3. The chain links TRBV30 to TRBJ2-2; the D gene is possibly TRBD1 (5 bases). The CDR3 is 13 amino acids. The V gene lost 1 base and the J gene lost 2 bases, with 5 bases spanning the gap. Germline V gene sequence: CDR1 GTSNPN, CDR2 SVGIG (reference sequence). The CDR3 is CAWSGTNTGELFF. The CDR3 region has the DNA TGTGCCTGGAGTGGGACAAACACCGGGGAGCTGTTTTTT.

J is TRBJ1-2 and V is TRBV29-1; weak D call: TRBD1 (5 bases). Trimming left V 7 bases short and J 7 bases short, with 19 bases between. Germline V lookup: CDR1 SQVTM, CDR2 ANQGSEA. CDR3 length equals 13 residues. The CDR3 bases are TGCAGCGGGGACGGCGTCGGCGGGTTTGGCTACACCTTC. It yields the protein CSGDGVGGFGYTF.

This clone was detected only once. J is TRBJ1-1 and V is TRBV6-6, with D perhaps TRBD1 (6 bases). The V end lost 2 bases, the J end lost 5 bases, and 12 bases lay between the germline ends. CDR3 length equals 14 residues. Per the germline V gene, CDR1 is MNHNY and CDR2 is SVGAGI (reference sequence). The CDR3 DNA sequence: TGTGCCAGCAGTTACAGGACAGAAGTAACTGAAGCTTTCTTT. It encodes CASSYRTEVTEAFF.

Note on this clone: Other DNA sequences from this sample encode an identical CDR3 as well. V is TRBV7-2 and J is TRBJ2-3; D is ambiguous. Germline CDR1 and CDR2: SGHTA and FQGNSA. The germline V and J ends were trimmed by 5 bases and 4 bases, with 7 bases remaining between them. This CDR3 is built from 12 residues. The CDR3 sequence: CASSLSPDTQYF. The CDR3 bases are TGTGCCAGCAGCCTTAGTCCAGATACGCAGTATTTT.

This chain links TRBV6-1 with TRBJ2-1; TRBD2 might be the D (6 bases). The V gene's germline CDR1 is MNHNS and CDR2 SASEGT. This CDR3 comprises 14 residues. V shed 7 bases and J shed 12 bases, with 22 bases lying between them. DNA for the CDR3: TGTGCCAGCACTACGGGGGACGGAGGGCAAGGGCAGTTCTTC. As protein: CASTTGDGGQGQFF.

V and J are TRBV27 and TRBJ1-1; 11 bases line up with TRBD1. V trimming: 5 bases; J trimming: 5 bases; junction bases outside the gene matches: 4. Germline V gene sequence: CDR1 MNHEY, CDR2 SMNVEV (reference sequence). The CDR3 loop spans 14 amino acids. The CDR3: CASSLDRGQTEAFF. CDR3 coding DNA: TGTGCCAGCAGTCTGGACAGGGGGCAAACTGAAGCTTTCTTT.

The CDR3 sequence is CASSQVTGGPSAGNTIYF. The CDR3 nucleotides read TGCGCCAGCAGCCAAGTTACGGGCGGTCCCTCGGCTGGAAACACCATATATTTT. This chain connects TRBV4-1 to TRBJ1-3; D is uncertain. Trimming pared 1 base from V and 2 bases from J, leaving 18 bases between. The germline CDR1 and CDR2 sequences are MGHRA and YSYEKL. The CDR3 is 18 amino acids.

The rearrangement uses TRBV29-1 and TRBJ2-7; 7 bases align to TRBD1. Germline CDR1 is SQVTM and CDR2 is ANQGSEA. With V trimmed by 2 bases and J by 5 bases, 3 bases remained unmatched. The CDR3 consists of 12 residues. The CDR3 spells CSVETGANEQYF. CDR3 nucleotide sequence: TGCAGCGTTGAAACAGGGGCCAACGAGCAGTACTTC.

Remarks on this clone: In the same sample, other DNA sequences code for this CDR3. This rearrangement joins TRBV29-1 to TRBJ1-1; no clear D gene. This CDR3 spans 12 amino acids. Trimming cost V 4 bases and J 2 bases, with 8 bases left between them. Germline values: CDR1 SQVTM, CDR2 ANQGSEA. CDR3 nucleotide sequence: TGCAGCGTTGGGGGAGCCAACACTGAAGCTTTCTTT. Protein: CSVGGANTEAFF.

The chain uses TRBV25-1 and TRBJ2-5, with 11 positions matching TRBD2. J lost 5 bases, V lost 3 bases, and 8 bases had no gene match. Germline CDR1 and CDR2: MGHDK and SYGVNS. The CDR3 loop spans 16 amino acids. The CDR3 is CASSDLLAGGRETQYF. The CDR3 DNA reads as TGTGCCAGCAGTGACCTGCTAGCGGGGGGCCGGGAGACCCAGTACTTC.